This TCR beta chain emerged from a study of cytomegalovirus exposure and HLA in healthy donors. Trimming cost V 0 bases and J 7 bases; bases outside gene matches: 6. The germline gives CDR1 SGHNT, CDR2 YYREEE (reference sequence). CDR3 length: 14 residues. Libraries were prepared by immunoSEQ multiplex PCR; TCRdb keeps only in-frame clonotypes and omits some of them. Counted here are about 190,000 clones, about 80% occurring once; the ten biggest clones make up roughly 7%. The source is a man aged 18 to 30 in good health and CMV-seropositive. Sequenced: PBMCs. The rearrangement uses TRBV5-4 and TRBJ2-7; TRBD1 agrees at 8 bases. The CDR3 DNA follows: TGTGCCAGCAGCTTGGGACAGGGGCGGAGGGAGCAGTACTTC. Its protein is CASSLGQGRREQYF.